This T cell receptor beta chain is from a study of blood T cell repertoires in COVID-19. Study-wide background: There were acute and convalescent COVID-19 samples, and they came from the United States, Italy and Spain.

In the original analysis: By means of reference gene primer amplification, nucleated cell counts were estimated. Using immunoSEQ multiplex PCR, the repertoire was profiled, and TCRdb retains in-frame clones only, with some absent. The V and J calls and clone size are taken from that table; D and trimming were inferred from the DNA. This table holds hundreds of thousands of clones, more than 75% found once. This CDR3 spans 15 amino acids. The germline CDR1 and CDR2 sequences are SGHRS and YFSETQ. The ends lost 3 bases at V and 6 bases at J; junction bases unmatched: 11. The participants were between about 18 and 90 years old and came from 24 US areas. Self-reported history from a screening survey and questionnaire set each donor's cohort.

Sequenced: PBMCs or T cells enriched from blood (not recorded which). The rearrangement joins TRBV5-1 to TRBJ2-7; TRBD2 matches 8 bases. The sequence was collected from a woman aged 25 to 39 who had recovered from COVID-19. CDR3 sequence (DNA): TGCGCCAGCAGCTCGGGGGCCGGGACTAGTGCCGAGCAGTACTTC. It encodes CASSSGAGTSAEQYF.